These T cell receptor beta chains were read from a single sample in a study of blood T cell repertoires in COVID-19. Generated by immunoSEQ multiplex PCR, the TCRdb table keeps only in-frame clones and is missing some. The sample holds roughly 100,000 clones, less than 90% seen once. The sample comprised peripheral blood. All receptors derive from a man between 50 and 59 years old with acute or convalescent COVID-19. The CDR3 runs from the conserved cysteine through the conserved F or W. Each record gives: J gene, V gene, CDR3 protein.

>TRBJ2-1|TRBV7-8
CASILGLVDNEQFF
>TRBJ1-3|TRBV12-3/TRBV12-4
CASFSHRNTIYF
>TRBJ2-7|TRBV28
CASTGGLARTYEQYF
>TRBJ2-7|TRBV27
CASGRAGEPYEQYF
>TRBJ1-3|TRBV15
CATGDRGTGNTIYF
>TRBJ2-5|TRBV6-1
CASSELGNQETQYF
>TRBJ2-1|TRBV5-1
CASSLEGRLAGGGYNEQFF
>TRBJ2-7|TRBV7-9
CASSLVAETGYEQYF
>TRBJ2-2|TRBV10-1
CASMSGGSDTGELFF
>TRBJ1-1|TRBV6-1
CASSELPRDTEAFF
>TRBJ2-7|TRBV2
CASSAVTSGYEQYF
>TRBJ2-1|TRBV5-1
CASSLVSSSGSSYNEQFF
>TRBJ2-7|TRBV12-5
CASGLLLTSGVSYEQYF
>TRBJ2-4|TRBV5-4
CASSARTGKAKNIQYF
>TRBJ2-2|TRBV19
CATRGLAGTTNTGELFF
>TRBJ2-3|TRBV2
CASSVTSGTDTQYF
>TRBJ2-1|TRBV7-2
CASSLTAGRVEQFF
>TRBJ2-3|TRBV28
CAIAAGPSPDTQYF
>TRBJ1-5|TRBV24-1
CATSDFLGEPQHF
>TRBJ1-4|TRBV18
CASSPLQGKDEKLFF
>TRBJ1-3|TRBV29-1
CSVGGGISGNTIYF
>TRBJ1-2|TRBV5-4
CASSEDRAYGYTF
>TRBJ2-3|TRBV3-1/TRBV3-2
CASSQRQTSGRTDTQYF
>TRBJ2-2|TRBV19
CASSIAQGGGELFF
>TRBJ2-7|TRBV18
CASSAGTAEQYF
>TRBJ2-5|TRBV3-1/TRBV3-2
CASSHWEGGGQETQYF
>TRBJ2-7|TRBV12-5
CASGLEPGGAYEQYF
>TRBJ2-5|TRBV6-1
CASSEPGLVQETQYF
>TRBJ2-3|TRBV19
CASSIGTGRNTQYF
>TRBJ1-2|TRBV7-9
CASSYSLRSILSGYTF
>TRBJ2-7|TRBV19
CASSLSLEGEQYF